These T cell receptor beta chains were read from a single sample in a study of shared clonotypes between healthy human individuals. Assay used: immunoSEQ multiplex PCR; TCRdb lists only in-frame clones, some missing. The data hold hundreds of thousands of clones, with roughly 78% observed a single time. The specimen was memory CD4+ T cells sorted from blood. The receptor source for this set is a woman aged 30 to 39 in good health. CDR3s include the opening cysteine and the closing phenylalanine or tryptophan. The D gene is left open where the match is weak. Size is stated for part of the rows, as once, few or many counts, or as a class when the clone is expanded.

d_call	clone_size	j_call	v_call	cdr3_nt	cdr3_aa
TRBD2	-	TRBJ2-1	TRBV19	TGTGCCAGTAGGAGCGGGAGCTCCTACAATGAGCAGTTCTTC	CASRSGSSYNEQFF
TRBD2	-	TRBJ2-1	TRBV29-1	TGCAGCGTCCGGACTAGCGGGAGAAATGAGCAGTTCTTC	CSVRTSGRNEQFF
TRBD1	-	TRBJ1-1	TRBV7-9	TGTGCCAGCAGCTTAAGGGACAGTTTTGAAGCTTTCTTT	CASSLRDSFEAFF
-	-	TRBJ2-5	TRBV19	TGTGCCAGTAGTATGGTAGGGGTTTCGTCGGAGACCCAGTACTTC	CASSMVGVSSETQYF
-	many	TRBJ1-2	TRBV20-1	TGCAGTGCTACAGGGGAATATGGCTACACCTTC	CSATGEYGYTF
-	-	TRBJ2-2	TRBV5-1	TGCGCCAGCAGCTTGTTTGTCAGGGCGAGTGCGAACACCGGGGAGCTGTTTTTT	CASSLFVRASANTGELFF
-	-	TRBJ1-1	TRBV30	TGTGCCTGGAGGAGGATGGCGGTCACTGAAGCTTTCTTT	CAWRRMAVTEAFF
TRBD2	once	TRBJ2-5	TRBV2	TGTGCCAGCAGTGACGGAAAACTAGCGGGATTTCGAGAGACCCAGTACTTC	CASSDGKLAGFRETQYF
-	once	TRBJ1-6	TRBV27	TGTGCCAGCAGTTTCTGGGGGCGCATGAATTCACCCCTCCACTTT	CASSFWGRMNSPLHF
-	once	TRBJ2-2	TRBV7-2	TGTGCCAGCAGCTTACGGGAGACCGGGGAGCTGTTTTTT	CASSLRETGELFF
TRBD1	-	TRBJ1-2	TRBV5-8	TGTGCCAGCAGCCCCCGGGACAGGCACTATGGCTACACCTTC	CASSPRDRHYGYTF
TRBD1	few	TRBJ2-3	TRBV27	TGTGCCAGCAGTTTACTCCCCGGGACAGGACACACAGATACGCAGTATTTT	CASSLLPGTGHTDTQYF
-	-	TRBJ1-4	TRBV28	TGTGCCAGCGGCCCCGATAATGAAAAACTGTTTTTT	CASGPDNEKLFF
-	-	TRBJ2-6	TRBV19	TGTGCCAGTAGTAATCCCAGGGTTGGGGCCAACGTCCTGACTTTC	CASSNPRVGANVLTF
-	-	TRBJ2-7	TRBV10-2	TGCGCCAGCAGTCGGGATTCAAGGGCCTACGAGCAGTACTTC	CASSRDSRAYEQYF
TRBD1	-	TRBJ1-4	TRBV5-1	TGCGCCAGCAGCTTGTATGGGACAGCAACTAATGAAAAACTGTTTTTT	CASSLYGTATNEKLFF
-	many	TRBJ1-4	TRBV7-2	TGTGCCAGCAGCCCTCGGGCACAGAGGAATGAAAAACTGTTTTTT	CASSPRAQRNEKLFF
-	-	TRBJ2-6	TRBV11-2	TGTGCCGGAGGGGTGAGCTCTGGGGCCAACGTCCTGACTTTC	CAGGVSSGANVLTF
-	-	TRBJ1-1	TRBV5-6	TGTGCCAGCAGCTTGGGATGGCTAGGGGGCACTGAAGCTTTCTTT	CASSLGWLGGTEAFF
-	-	TRBJ2-5	TRBV19	TGTGCCAGTAGTATAGATAGGGAGACCCAGTACTTC	CASSIDRETQYF
-	-	TRBJ2-7	TRBV5-4	TGTGCCAGCAGCTTTTGGGGAAGGGCCTACGAGCAGTACTTC	CASSFWGRAYEQYF
-	-	TRBJ2-2	TRBV5-4	TGTGCCAGCAGCTTCAGCGTGGGGGTCACCGGGGAGCTGTTTTTT	CASSFSVGVTGELFF
-	-	TRBJ1-2	TRBV18	TGTGCCAGCTCACCAAGAGGGGACAACAAACCTGGCTACACCTTC	CASSPRGDNKPGYTF
-	-	TRBJ2-3	TRBV19	TGTGCCAGTAGTAGAGGGCCCAGGGGCACAGATACGCAGTATTTT	CASSRGPRGTDTQYF
-	-	TRBJ2-4	TRBV5-4	TGTGCCAGCAGTCTTGAGGGCGTGAACATTCAGTACTTC	CASSLEGVNIQYF
-	-	TRBJ2-4	TRBV5-6	TGTGCCAGCAGCTTACAGGTAGGATGGAACATTCAGTACTTC	CASSLQVGWNIQYF
TRBD2	few	TRBJ2-7	TRBV7-8	TGTGCCAGCCGGAGCGGGAGAACGGGGGAGCAGTACTTC	CASRSGRTGEQYF
-	-	TRBJ1-2	TRBV5-8	TGTGCCAGCAGCCCGATTGGGCAGACTGGTGGCTACACCTTC	CASSPIGQTGGYTF